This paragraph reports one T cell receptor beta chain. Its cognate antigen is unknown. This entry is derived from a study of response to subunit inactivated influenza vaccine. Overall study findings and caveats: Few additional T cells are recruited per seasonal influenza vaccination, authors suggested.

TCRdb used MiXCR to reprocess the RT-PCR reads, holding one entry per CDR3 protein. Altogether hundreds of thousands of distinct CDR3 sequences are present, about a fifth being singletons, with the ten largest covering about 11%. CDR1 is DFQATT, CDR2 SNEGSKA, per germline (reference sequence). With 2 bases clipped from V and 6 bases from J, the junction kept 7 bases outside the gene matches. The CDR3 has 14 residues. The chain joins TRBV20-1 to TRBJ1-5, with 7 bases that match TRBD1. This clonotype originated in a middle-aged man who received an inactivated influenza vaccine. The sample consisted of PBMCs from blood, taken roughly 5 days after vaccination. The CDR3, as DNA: TGCAGTGCTAGAACAGGGGTTACGGGTCAGCCCCAGCATTTT. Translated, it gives CSARTGVTGQPQHF.